This TCR beta chain was profiled in a study of early T cells in non-severe SARS-CoV-2 infection. Looking at the study overall: RNA in bulk from unsorted whole blood was sequenced, and chains were unpaired.

J gave up 3 bases and V 0 bases, and 9 bases lay outside the gene matches. Germline V gene sequence: CDR1 SGHVS, CDR2 FQNEAQ. The CDR3 loop spans 18 amino acids. Regarding the study as a whole: The study's VDJdb matching favored anti-spike CD8 responses and missed private and CD4 specificities.

This clonotype was observed at least ten times. Its antigen is not identified. Separate cDNA molecules each had unique molecular identifiers attached to them. Via MiXCR, TCRdb re-called the 5' RACE reads, giving one row per CDR3 protein. The sample includes more than 80,000 distinct CDR3 sequences, around 17% of them seen just once. The origin of this receptor is an adult who was a healthcare worker with PCR-confirmed SARS-CoV-2 infection or an uninfected control (not recorded which). The V and J genes are TRBV7-8 and TRBJ2-2; 8 bases agree with TRBD2. Specimen: whole blood. This CDR3 reads CASSLARPSGSYTGELFF. In nucleotides, the CDR3 is TGTGCCAGCAGCTTAGCGCGGCCTAGCGGGTCATACACCGGGGAGCTGTTTTTT.